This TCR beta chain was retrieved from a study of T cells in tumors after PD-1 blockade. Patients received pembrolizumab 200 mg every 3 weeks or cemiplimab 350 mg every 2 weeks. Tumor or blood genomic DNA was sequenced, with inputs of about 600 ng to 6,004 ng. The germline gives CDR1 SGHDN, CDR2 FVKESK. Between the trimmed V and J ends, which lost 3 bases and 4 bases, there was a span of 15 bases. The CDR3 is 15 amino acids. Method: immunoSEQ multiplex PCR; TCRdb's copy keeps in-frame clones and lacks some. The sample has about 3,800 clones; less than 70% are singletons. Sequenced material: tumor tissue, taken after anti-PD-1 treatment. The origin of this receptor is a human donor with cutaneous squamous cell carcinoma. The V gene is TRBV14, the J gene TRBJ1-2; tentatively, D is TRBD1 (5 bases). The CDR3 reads CASSQGGASLYGYTF. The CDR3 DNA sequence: TGTGCCAGCAGCCAGGGTGGGGCGTCGCTCTATGGCTACACCTTC.